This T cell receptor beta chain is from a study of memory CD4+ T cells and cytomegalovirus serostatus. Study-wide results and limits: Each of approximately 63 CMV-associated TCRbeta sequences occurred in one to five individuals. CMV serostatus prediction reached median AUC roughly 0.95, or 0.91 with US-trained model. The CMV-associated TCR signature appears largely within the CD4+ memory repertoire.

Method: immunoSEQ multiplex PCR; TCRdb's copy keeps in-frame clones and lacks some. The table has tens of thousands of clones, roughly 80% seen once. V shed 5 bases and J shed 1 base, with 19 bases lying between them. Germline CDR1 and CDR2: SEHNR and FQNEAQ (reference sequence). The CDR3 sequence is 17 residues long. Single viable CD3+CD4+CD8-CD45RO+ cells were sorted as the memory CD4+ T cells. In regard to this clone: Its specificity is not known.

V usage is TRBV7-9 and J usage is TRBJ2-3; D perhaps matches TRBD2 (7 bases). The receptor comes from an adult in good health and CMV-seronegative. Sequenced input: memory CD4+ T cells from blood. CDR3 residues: CASSPRPRGGGTDTQYF. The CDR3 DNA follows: TGTGCCAGCAGCCCCCGCCCTAGAGGGGGGGGCACAGATACGCAGTATTTT.